These 15 T cell receptor beta chains were all obtained from the same sample, sequenced in a study of CD4 and CD8 cells across lung adenocarcinoma regions. Each CDR3 protein gets one entry after TCRdb re-called the PCR reads with MiXCR. The sample lists approximately 19,000 distinct CDR3 sequences, approximately 49% seen once, with roughly a quarter in the top ten. The sample consisted of CD8+ T cells from the center of a lung tumor. Receptors were obtained from a female donor with lung adenocarcinoma. The CD4 and CD8 labels of this study may be unreliable.

This sequence joins TRBV6-1 and TRBJ2-1, with D maybe TRBD2 (5 bases). CDR1 and CDR2 (germline): MNHNS, SASEGT. Deletions cut 6 bases from V and 1 base from J, with 16 bases between. The CDR3 has 16 amino acids. CDR3 DNA: TGTGCCAGCAGCAGCTATCGCGGGCGATCCTACAATGAGCAGTTCTTC. It translates to CASSSYRGRSYNEQFF.

V gene TRBV27 combines with J gene TRBJ2-1; D is possibly TRBD1 (5 bases). CDR3 length equals 16 residues. With 2 bases removed from V and 4 bases from J, the gap between germline ends came to 15 bases. Germline CDR1 and CDR2: MNHEY and SMNVEV (reference sequence). The CDR3 here is CASSLQGSGRYNEQFF. CDR3 DNA sequence: TGTGCCAGCAGTTTACAGGGTTCGGGCAGATACAATGAGCAGTTCTTC.

This clonotype was seen only a few times. V is TRBV6-1 and J is TRBJ2-1; 7 positions agree with TRBD1. Gene TRBJ2-5 matches the end of the DNA better, so the J call may be wrong. From germline, CDR1 is MNHNS and CDR2 SASEGT. This CDR3 contains 20 residues. This CDR3 is CASSPRNRGLRAPQSETQYF. CDR3 nucleotide sequence: TGTGCCAGCAGTCCGCGGAACAGGGGCTTAAGAGCCCCACAATCCGAGACCCAGTACTTC.

Details on this clonotype: The junction departs from germline at one end; a sequencing error may be responsible. This chain joins TRBV10-3 and TRBJ2-6; 7 bases are shared with TRBD2. Germline CDR1 ENHRY, CDR2 SYGVKD. This CDR3 comprises 15 residues. CDR3 nucleotide sequence: TGTGCCATCAGTGAGGGGGCGGGAGCCATAGACACGCAGTATTTC. Its protein is CAISEGAGAIDTQYF.

A note on this clonotype: One end of the junction fails to match germline, which may point to a read error. The rearrangement uses TRBV12-3 or TRBV12-4 and TRBJ2-3; TRBD1 agrees at 9 bases. The CDR3 contains 18 residues. CDR3 in amino acids: CASSNPGTGFFSPETQYF. CDR3 DNA sequence: TGTGCCAGCAGCAACCCCGGGACAGGGTTTTTTAGCCCAGAGACGCAGTATTTC.

Comment on this clonotype: At one of its ends the junction is not consistent with the germline gene, which may arise from a read error. V usage is TRBV6-1 and J usage is TRBJ2-3, with TRBD2 matching over 10 bases. The CDR3 sequence is 15 residues long. Germline V gene data show CDR1 as MNHNS and CDR2 as SASEGT. The CDR3 sequence: CASTERLAGEDTQYF. The CDR3 nucleotides read TGTGCCAGCACAGAAAGGCTAGCGGGAGAAGATACCCAGTATTTC.

Regarding this clonotype: The junction shows a germline mismatch at one end, possibly a read error. The V call is TRBV25-1, the J call TRBJ2-3; D is undetermined. The CDR3 is made up of 16 amino acids. CDR1 and CDR2 from the germline V gene are MGHDK and SYGVNS. The CDR3 protein is CASSESAASGTNTQYF. CDR3 in DNA: TGTGCCAGCAGTGAATCTGCCGCGTCAGGCACAAACACGCAGTACTTT.

In this sample, this clonotype is medium-sized. The chain carries TRBV6-1 and TRBJ2-5; a weak D match, TRBD2 (6 bases). The length of the CDR3 is 14 residues. CDR1 and CDR2 (germline): MNHNS, SASEGT. Trimming cost V 1 base and J 0 bases, with 6 bases left between them. CDR3 sequence: CASSEGLDQETQYF. For the CDR3, the DNA is TGTGCCAGCAGTGAAGGACTAGACCAAGAGACCCAGTACTTC.

Comment on this clonotype: Its ends do not fully match the called genes, so a read error is possible. This chain connects TRBV5-1 to TRBJ2-3; D not resolved. Germline-derived CDR1 and CDR2 are SGHRS and YFSETQ. This CDR3 has 14 amino acids. The CDR3 spells CASRVLRAEDIQYF. The CDR3 DNA reads as TGCGCCAGCAGGGTGCTCAGAGCAGAAGATATTCAGTACTTT. The full variable domain, completed using reference TRBV5-1 and TRBJ2-3, is KAGVTQTPRYLIKTRGQQVTLSCSPISGHRSVSWYQQTPGQGLQFLFEYFSETQRNKGNFPGRFSGRQFSNSRSEMNVSTLELGDSALYLCASRVLRAEDIQYFGPGTRLTVL.

This clonotype rates as large. This chain links TRBV6-1 with TRBJ2-2; possibly TRBD1 or TRBD2 for D (5 bases each). Trimming cost V 0 bases and J 0 bases, with 14 bases left between them. CDR3 size: 18 residues. The germline CDR1 and CDR2 sequences are MNHNS and SASEGT. The CDR3 DNA is TGTGCCAGCAGTGAAGCGCTTATTGGGGGAGCGAACACCGGGGAGCTGTTTTTT. Encoded protein: CASSEALIGGANTGELFF.

A few counts support this clonotype. This rearrangement joins TRBV6-1 to TRBJ1-3; TRBD1 might be the D (5 bases). CDR3 length: 16 residues. The germline V gene encodes CDR1 MNHNS and CDR2 SASEGT. V was shortened by 0 bases and J by 8 bases, with 17 bases between the two germline ends. The chain's CDR3 is CASSEARGSYSHTIYF. The DNA for the CDR3 is TGTGCCAGCAGTGAAGCGCGGGGCTCGTATTCCCACACCATATATTTT.

This clonotype was counted ten times or more. V usage is TRBV7-2 and J usage is TRBJ1-2, with D perhaps matching TRBD1 (5 bases). Trimming removed 5 bases at V and 1 base at J, with 14 bases between. This CDR3 contains 15 residues. Per the germline V gene, CDR1 is SGHTA and CDR2 is FQGNSA. DNA for the CDR3: TGTGCCAGCAGCCAGACAGAGAACTTTAACTATGGCTACACCTTC. Its protein product is CASSQTENFNYGYTF.

There are many counts of this clonotype. The chain joins TRBV6-1 to TRBJ1-6; no reliable D call. The germline V gene encodes CDR1 MNHNS and CDR2 SASEGT. The CDR3 runs 17 residues. Trimming took off 6 bases at V and 7 bases at J, with 22 bases between the two ends. The CDR3 DNA is TGTGCCAGCAGGGAACGAGTCTTATGGGCAGTAAATTCACCCCTCCACTTT. It encodes CASRERVLWAVNSPLHF.

This clonotype was detected only a few times. The chain couples TRBV10-1 to TRBJ2-1; 7 bases are a match to TRBD1. The J call could be wrong; TRBJ2-7 is a better fit for the DNA end. Per the germline V gene, CDR1 is WNHNN and CDR2 is SYGVQD (reference sequence). This CDR3 is 13 amino acids long. The chain's CDR3 is CASSAGTAYEQYF. The CDR3 DNA reads as TGCGCCAGCAGTGCCGGGACAGCCTACGAGCAGTACTTC.

This clonotype appeared once. V gene TRBV6-1 combines with J gene TRBJ2-1; 12 positions agree with TRBD2. The J call may be mistaken, given a closer DNA end match to TRBJ2-5. The germline V gene encodes CDR1 MNHNS and CDR2 SASEGT. This CDR3 spans 18 amino acids. DNA for the CDR3: TGTGCCAGCAGTGAAACCGCCCCCGGACTAGCGGGACAAGAGACCCAGTACTTC. It specifies CASSETAPGLAGQETQYF.